Following are 28 T cell receptor beta chains from one sample sequenced in a study of cytomegalovirus exposure and HLA in healthy donors. 60 Vbeta and 13 Jbeta primers were used in PCR. Here immunoSEQ multiplex PCR was the method, and the copy in TCRdb shows in-frame clones only, minus some. The table records hundreds of thousands of clones, over 85% of them present only once. The sequencing input was PBMCs. These receptors originate from a woman under 30 in good health and CMV-seronegative.

The CDR3 sequence is CASRAGQGSYTF. The CDR3 region has the DNA TGTGCCAGCAGGGCCGGACAGGGTAGCTACACCTTC. The chain carries TRBV6-6 and TRBJ1-2; 8 bases are shared with TRBD1. Germline V lookup: CDR1 MNHNY, CDR2 SVGAGI (reference sequence). V was clipped by 6 bases and J by 9 bases; unmatched bases: 6. The CDR3 sequence is 12 residues long.

This clone was detected only once. V and J are TRBV10-1 and TRBJ2-3; D is uncertain. The CDR3 loop spans 13 amino acids. Germline assignment: CDR1 WNHNN and CDR2 SYGVQD (reference sequence). V lost 2 bases and J lost 6, with 9 bases in between. For the CDR3, the DNA is TGCGCCAGCAGTGAGATGGTGGAGGATACGCAGTATTTT. Amino acids: CASSEMVEDTQYF.

The J gene is TRBJ2-5, the V gene TRBV7-9; D is uncertain. This CDR3 contains 15 residues. Per germline, CDR1 SEHNR and CDR2 FQNEAQ (reference sequence). The germline V and J ends were trimmed by 0 bases and 2 bases, with 10 bases remaining between them. The CDR3 nucleotides are TGTGCCAGCAGCTTAGCGCGAGACTTACAAGAGACCCAGTACTTC. Encoded protein: CASSLARDLQETQYF.

The V gene is TRBV18, the J gene TRBJ1-2; D might be TRBD1 (6 bases). This CDR3 is 16 amino acids long. Trimming took off 3 bases at V and 4 bases at J, with 18 bases between the two ends. Germline CDR1 is KGHSH and CDR2 is LQKENI. CDR3 nucleotide sequence: TGTGCCAGCTCACCCTCCGCTTCGGGGGGCTCCTATGGCTACACCTTC. Translating gives CASSPSASGGSYGYTF. The full variable domain, completed using reference TRBV18 and TRBJ1-2, is NAGVMQNPRHLVRRRGQEARLRCSPMKGHSHVYWYRQLPEEGLKFMVYLQKENIIDESGMPKERFSAEFPKEGPSILRIQQVVRGDSAAYFCASSPSASGGSYGYTFGSGTRLTVV.

The chain uses TRBV6-5 and TRBJ1-1; D may be TRBD1 (5 bases). The CDR3 has 13 residues. Trimming removed 7 bases from V and 0 bases from J, with 9 bases in between. CDR1 is MNHEY, CDR2 SVGAGI, per germline. The CDR3 DNA is TGTGCCAGCATGGAACAGGTGAACACTGAAGCTTTCTTT. Translating it yields CASMEQVNTEAFF.

The chain combines TRBV5-5 with TRBJ2-1; D is uncertain. Germline V gives CDR1 SGHKS, CDR2 YYEKEE (reference sequence). The V and J ends lost 0 bases and 2 bases respectively, with 9 bases between them. The CDR3 runs to 15 residues. The CDR3 DNA reads TGTGCCAGCAGCTTGGGTCCGACAACCTACAATGAGCAGTTCTTC. This sequence encodes CASSLGPTTYNEQFF. The full variable domain, rest sourced from reference TRBV5-5 and TRBJ2-1, is DAGVTQSPTHLIKTRGQQVTLRCSPISGHKSVSWYQQVLGQGPQFIFQYYEKEERGRGNFPDRFSARQFPNYSSELNVNALLLGDSALYLCASSLGPTTYNEQFFGPGTRLTVL.

The V and J genes are TRBV5-1 and TRBJ2-4, with 9 bases aligning to TRBD2. J lost 8 bases, V lost 6 bases, and 9 bases had no gene match. The germline gives CDR1 SGHRS, CDR2 YFSETQ. This CDR3 comprises 14 residues. CDR3 coding DNA: TGCGCCAGCACTTCGAGCGGGGGGTCTGACATTCAGTACTTC. It codes for CASTSSGGSDIQYF.

This chain uses TRBV10-2 with TRBJ2-1; 9 nucleotides match TRBD1. CDR3 size: 16 residues. Trimming cost V 0 bases and J 7 bases; bases outside gene matches: 7. CDR1 is WSHSY, CDR2 SAAADI, per germline. CDR3 DNA: TGCGCCAGCAGTGAGTCTTCGGGACAGGGCTTGAATGAGCAGTTCTTC. Protein: CASSESSGQGLNEQFF.

The chain links TRBV11-3 to TRBJ2-2, with 9 positions matching TRBD2. The V gene end was trimmed by 1 base and the J gene end by 1 base; junction bases not matched to a gene: 1. The CDR3 extends over 16 amino acids. CDR1 SGHNT and CDR2 YENEEA come from the germline V gene. The CDR3 nucleotides read TGTGCCAGCAGCTTAGTAGCGGGGGTGAACACCGGGGAGCTGTTTTTT. Translating gives CASSLVAGVNTGELFF.

V and J are TRBV6-6 and TRBJ1-2; tentatively, D is TRBD1 (6 bases). V was trimmed by 6 bases and J by 6 bases, leaving 17 bases between them. This CDR3 contains 14 residues. The germline gives CDR1 MNHNY, CDR2 SVGAGI (reference sequence). The CDR3 DNA sequence: TGTGCCAGCAGCCCTACCGGGGGGCTTGATGGCTACACCTTC. The encoded protein is CASSPTGGLDGYTF.

This rearrangement joins TRBV5-7 to TRBJ2-7; perhaps TRBD2 as D (5 bases). TRBV5-7 is designated an ORF whose function remains uncertain. The CDR3 has 14 residues. V lost 3 bases to trimming and J lost 4 bases, with 14 bases between them. In DNA, the CDR3 is TGTGCCAGCAGCTCCCCAACTAGGACTTACGAGCAGTACTTC. Protein: CASSSPTRTYEQYF.

V usage is TRBV19 and J usage is TRBJ1-6; 7 positions match TRBD1. V dropped 3 bases and J dropped 4; count of bases not matched to a gene: 9. There are 17 residues in the CDR3. From germline, CDR1 is LNHDA and CDR2 SQIVND (reference sequence). The DNA of the CDR3 is TGTGCCAGTAGTATCCGACCCCGGACAGGTTATAATTCACCCCTCCACTTT. Translating gives CASSIRPRTGYNSPLHF.

This chain connects TRBV14 to TRBJ2-5; 8 bases align to TRBD1. The CDR3 extends over 17 amino acids. The V segment lost 1 base and the J segment 4 bases; nucleotides outside the gene matches: 11. CDR1 SGHDN and CDR2 FVKESK come from the germline V gene. The CDR3 DNA is TGTGCCAGCAGCCAAGGTCTGGGGATGGGGACAGGAGAGACCCAGTACTTC. Protein sequence: CASSQGLGMGTGETQYF. Full variable domain (missing parts from reference TRBV14 and TRBJ2-5): EAGVTQFPSHSVIEKGQTVTLRCDPISGHDNLYWYRRVMGKEIKFLLHFVKESKQDESGMPNNRFLAERTGGTYSTLKVQPAELEDSGVYFCASSQGLGMGTGETQYFGPGTRLLVL.

The chain combines TRBV4-1 with TRBJ2-7; 7 nucleotides align to TRBD1. The V and J ends lost 1 base and 3 bases, in that order; junction bases with no gene match: 3. This CDR3 region has 14 residues. The germline CDR1 and CDR2 sequences are MGHRA and YSYEKL. CDR3 region: CASSQGPGGYEQYF. CDR3 nucleotide sequence: TGCGCCAGCAGCCAAGGCCCAGGGGGCTACGAGCAGTACTTC.

The chain carries TRBV29-1 and TRBJ1-1; D is uncertain. From germline, CDR1 is SQVTM and CDR2 ANQGSEA. Trimming took off 5 bases at V and 1 base at J, with 5 bases between the two ends. This CDR3 has 11 residues. The CDR3 is CSVSENTEAFF. CDR3 in DNA: TGCAGCGTTTCAGAGAACACTGAAGCTTTCTTT.

The chain combines TRBV18 with TRBJ1-2, with TRBD1 matching 12 bases. Trimming removed 0 bases from V and 5 bases from J; junction bases left unmatched: 7. Germline lookup yields CDR1 KGHSH and CDR2 LQKENI. The CDR3 is 17 amino acids. The CDR3: CASSPPYGTGGEYGYTF. The CDR3 DNA follows: TGTGCCAGCTCACCACCGTATGGGACAGGGGGCGAATATGGCTACACCTTC.

The chain is built from TRBV6-5 and TRBJ2-7; TRBD1 agrees at 11 bases. J was trimmed by 3 bases and V by 6 bases; bases with no gene match: 4. Germline V gene data show CDR1 as MNHEY and CDR2 as SVGAGI. The CDR3 sequence is 14 residues long. The DNA of the CDR3 is TGTGCCAGCAGGGGACAGGGGGTGGGCTACGAGCAGTACTTC. This sequence encodes CASRGQGVGYEQYF.

CDR3 nucleotide sequence: TGTGCCAGCAGCACCTCTATCCCTGAAGCTTTCTTT. Translation gives CASSTSIPEAFF. The chain has TRBV11-2 and TRBJ1-1, with unresolved D. The CDR3 runs to 12 residues. The V end lost 5 bases, the J end lost 6 bases, and 10 bases lay between the germline ends. Looked up from germline, CDR1 is SGHAT and CDR2 is FQNNGV.

This rearrangement joins TRBV5-8 to TRBJ1-4; no firm D call. The germline gives CDR1 SGHTS, CDR2 YDEGEE. The CDR3 contains 14 residues. The V end was cut by 6 bases, the J end by 8 bases, with 17 bases between. Here the CDR3 DNA reads TGTGCCAGCAACTCTGTCCCCCTAACCGAAAAACTGTTTTTT. Protein sequence: CASNSVPLTEKLFF.

Only a few counts were recorded for this clone. The chain uses TRBV5-1 and TRBJ1-4; 9 positions agree with TRBD1. Trimming took 8 bases from V and 3 from J; bases not matched to a gene: 2. The CDR3 is 13 residues long. The germline V gene has CDR1 SGHRS and CDR2 YFSETQ. CDR3 nucleotides: TGCGCCAGTAGACAGGGGGCTAATGAAAAACTGTTTTTT. This translates into CASRQGANEKLFF.

The V call is TRBV7-9, the J call TRBJ2-3; 13 bases map to TRBD2. From germline, CDR1 is SEHNR and CDR2 FQNEAQ (reference sequence). There are 18 residues in the CDR3. V shed 4 bases, J shed 5 bases, and the junction held 12 bases outside the gene matches. Written as DNA, the CDR3 is TGTGCCAGCAGCTCGCTTCCGGGACTAGCGGGGACCGGAGATACGCAGTATTTT. Amino acid sequence: CASSSLPGLAGTGDTQYF.

The V gene is TRBV25-1, the J gene TRBJ2-1, with 7 bases matching TRBD2. Looked up from germline, CDR1 is MGHDK and CDR2 is SYGVNS. After removal of 1 base from V and 8 bases from J, the junction contained 8 bases not matched to a gene. CDR3 length equals 15 residues. In nucleotides, the CDR3 is TGTGCCAGCAGTGAATTCAGGACTAGTGGGGATGAGCAGTTCTTC. Its protein product is CASSEFRTSGDEQFF.

V usage is TRBV19 and J usage is TRBJ2-1; 10 bases agree with TRBD2. CDR1 LNHDA and CDR2 SQIVND come from the germline V gene (reference sequence). There are 17 residues in the CDR3. J was trimmed by 8 bases and V by 4 bases; bases with no gene match: 14. The CDR3 region is CASSTTTLAGAGDEQFF. CDR3 DNA sequence: TGTGCCAGTAGTACCACGACTCTAGCGGGGGCGGGGGATGAGCAGTTCTTC. Full variable domain (outside the CDR3, taken from reference TRBV19 and TRBJ2-1): DGGITQSPKYLFRKEGQNVTLSCEQNLNHDAMYWYRQDPGQGLRLIYYSQIVNDFQKGDIAEGYSVSREKKESFPLTVTSAQKNPTAFYLCASSTTTLAGAGDEQFFGPGTRLTVL.

V and J are TRBV5-1 and TRBJ1-1; 7 bases map to TRBD1. CDR1 and CDR2 (germline): SGHRS, YFSETQ. CDR3 length: 16 residues. V shed 4 bases, J shed 5 bases, and the junction held 14 bases outside the gene matches. The CDR3 loop is CASSLETGRLGTEAFF. CDR3 DNA: TGCGCCAGCAGCCTGGAGACAGGGCGTCTGGGAACTGAAGCTTTCTTT.

This chain uses TRBV6-1 with TRBJ2-3, with D tentatively TRBD1 (6 bases). Trimming took 2 bases from V and 0 from J, leaving 9 bases between them. The CDR3 has 15 residues. Germline V CDR1 and CDR2: MNHNS, SASEGT. The CDR3 sequence is CASSELGGSTDTQYF. Written as DNA, the CDR3 is TGTGCCAGCAGTGAATTAGGGGGTAGCACAGATACGCAGTATTTT.

The rearrangement joins TRBV5-5 to TRBJ2-3; 9 bases fit TRBD2. The J segment lost 2 bases and the V segment lost 10 bases, leaving 5 bases of the junction unmatched. Germline V gene lookup returns CDR1 SGHKS and CDR2 YYEKEE (reference sequence). The CDR3 extends over 13 amino acids. The CDR3 DNA reads as TGTGCCGGAGCGGGGGGTGCCACAGATACGCAGTATTTT. This translates into CAGAGGATDTQYF.

The V call is TRBV5-6, the J call TRBJ1-4; 8 bases match TRBD1. Germline assignment: CDR1 SGHDT and CDR2 YYEEEE. The CDR3 spans 15 residues. After removal of 4 bases from V and 7 bases from J, the junction contained 9 bases not matched to a gene. The CDR3 protein is CASSRNQGAGEKLFF. DNA of the CDR3: TGTGCCAGCAGCAGAAACCAGGGGGCGGGTGAAAAACTGTTTTTT.

The chain carries TRBV27 and TRBJ1-1, with TRBD1 as a possible D gene (6 bases). Germline assignment: CDR1 MNHEY and CDR2 SMNVEV (reference sequence). V gave up 3 bases and J gave up 6 bases, with 20 bases separating them. This CDR3 contains 16 residues. CDR3 nucleotide sequence: TGTGCCAGCAGTTTCCGCCCCACAGGGAAGGTGGCTGAAGCTTTCTTT. Its translation is CASSFRPTGKVAEAFF.